This T cell receptor beta chain was retrieved from a study of cytomegalovirus exposure and HLA in healthy donors. The wider study: Among the roughly 370 genotyped donors, 81% were placed in the Caucasian-associated ancestry cluster. Whole-study results and caveats: Testing in vitro showed three CMV-associated chains specific for CMV antigens. Most of the CMV-associated TCR beta chains (in a later analysis) appeared to be HLA-restricted.

Details on this clone: Its specificity is unknown.

The CDR3 loop spans 17 amino acids. J lost 12 bases, V lost 6 bases, and 23 bases had no gene match. The PCR was carried out with 60 Vbeta primers and 13 Jbeta primers. The data were produced by immunoSEQ multiplex PCR, yet TCRdb's version contains in-frame clones alone and is incomplete. The repertoire holds 95,000 to 120,000 clones, 65% to 75% seen once, with 4% to 4.5% in the top ten. The clonotype comes from a woman aged 35 to 49 in good health and CMV-seropositive. V gene TRBV23-1 combines with J gene TRBJ1-5, with TRBD1 identical over 7 bases. TRBV23-1 is an ORF for which the function is uncertain. Sample: PBMCs. The CDR3 here is CASSPASGQVSFGGQHF. In DNA form, the CDR3 reads TGCGCCAGCAGCCCCGCTTCCGGACAGGTCTCCTTTGGGGGCCAGCATTTT.